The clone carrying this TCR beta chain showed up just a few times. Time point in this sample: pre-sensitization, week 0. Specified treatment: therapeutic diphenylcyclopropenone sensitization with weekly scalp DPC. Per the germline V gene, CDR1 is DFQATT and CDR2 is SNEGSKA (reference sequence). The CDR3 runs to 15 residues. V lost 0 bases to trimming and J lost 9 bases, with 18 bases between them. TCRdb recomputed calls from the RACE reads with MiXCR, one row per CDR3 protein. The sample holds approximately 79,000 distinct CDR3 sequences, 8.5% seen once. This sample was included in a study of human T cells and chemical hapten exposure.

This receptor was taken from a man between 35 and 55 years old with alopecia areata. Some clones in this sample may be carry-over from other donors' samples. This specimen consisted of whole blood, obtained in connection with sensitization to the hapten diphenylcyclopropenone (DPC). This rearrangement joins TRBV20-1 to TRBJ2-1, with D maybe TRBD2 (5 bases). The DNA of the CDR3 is TGCAGTGCTAGAGAGGTAGGCACGAGAGGAGGTGAGCAGTTCTTC. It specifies CSAREVGTRGGEQFF.